Included here is one T cell receptor beta chain sequence, with context. CDR1 is SGHDT and CDR2 is YYEEEE in the germline V gene. The length of the CDR3 is 14 residues. The J segment lost 1 base and the V segment lost 3 bases, leaving 3 bases of the junction unmatched. This entry is derived from a study of blood T cell repertoires in COVID-19. Study-level background: Italy, Spain and the United States were the sources of the convalescent and acute COVID-19 samples. PBMCs, B-cell-depleted T cells, or T cells provided the cDNA or gDNA that made up the material.

Original data processing: Amplified reference gene primers provided the basis for estimating nucleated cell counts. Libraries were prepared by immunoSEQ multiplex PCR; TCRdb keeps only in-frame clonotypes and omits some of them. V, J and clone size were drawn from that table, and D and trimming were deduced from the DNA. This sample carries about 250,000 clones, over 70% of them seen once, and the ten largest clones take roughly 5%. Material for sequencing was peripheral blood. The chain employs TRBV5-6 and TRBJ2-5, with 7 bases identical to TRBD1. This TCR came from a man older than 75 with acute or convalescent COVID-19. The CDR3 DNA reads as TGTGCCAGCAGCTCGACAGGGTCCCAAGAGACCCAGTACTTC. Its protein is CASSSTGSQETQYF.